Below are 4 T cell receptor beta chains sequenced from a single sample in a study of OX40 agonist ivuxolimab in advanced cancers. Assay used: immunoSEQ multiplex PCR; TCRdb lists only in-frame clones, some missing. The sample records about 20,000 clones, 75% to 90% being singletons. Sequencing used CD4+ or CD8+ T cells sorted from blood, obtained in a trial of the OX40 agonist ivuxolimab. All receptors come from an adult with an advanced solid tumor such as melanoma, head and neck, liver or kidney cancer.

The rearrangement links TRBV15 to TRBJ2-1; TRBD2 might be the D (5 bases). From germline, CDR1 is LNHNV and CDR2 YYDKDF (reference sequence). The ends were cut back, 1 base at V and 1 base at J, with 8 bases in the middle. The CDR3 runs to 15 residues. The CDR3 sequence is CATSRGGLSYNEQFF. As DNA, the CDR3 is TGTGCCACCAGCAGAGGAGGACTTTCCTACAATGAGCAGTTCTTC.

The chain is built from TRBV29-1 and TRBJ2-5; TRBD2 might be the D (6 bases). The CDR3 has 14 residues. Per germline, CDR1 SQVTM and CDR2 ANQGSEA. V was pared by 6 bases and J by 3 bases, with 17 bases between. The CDR3 DNA is TGCAGCGTAGAATGGCTAGCGTTGAAAGAGACCCAGTACTTC. Protein sequence: CSVEWLALKETQYF.

V gene TRBV6-6 combines with J gene TRBJ2-1; D remains ambiguous. The V gene's germline CDR1 is MNHNY and CDR2 SVGAGI (reference sequence). The CDR3 totals 15 residues. V gave up 2 bases and J gave up 3 bases, with 11 bases separating them. CDR3 in amino acids: CASSYTPDGYNEQFF. The DNA for the CDR3 is TGTGCCAGCAGTTACACCCCGGACGGCTACAATGAGCAGTTCTTC.

This clone was seen a single time. This chain connects TRBV11-1 to TRBJ2-7, with 10 nucleotides matching TRBD1. Trimming took 1 base from V and 5 from J; bases not matched to a gene: 2. Germline V gene sequence: CDR1 SGHAT, CDR2 FQDESV (reference sequence). The CDR3 runs 14 residues. The CDR3, as DNA: TGTGCCAGCAGCTTAGGACAGGGGGCGGACGAGCAGTACTTC. Translating gives CASSLGQGADEQYF.